A selection of T cell receptor beta chains follows, all from one sample in a study of glioma-infiltrating T cells after dendritic cell vaccination. The repertoire was sequenced with immunoSEQ multiplex PCR; TCRdb's copy has only in-frame clones and lacks some. The sample lists more than 30,000 clones; 90% were seen once. The sequences come from blood, collected before dendritic cell vaccination. The receptors here all came from a human donor with glioblastoma. The CDR3 runs from the conserved cysteine through the conserved F or W. D genes are given only for firm matches. For some rows the clone size is stated as once, few or many, or as a class when expanded; others skip it.

cdr3_nt: TGTGCCAGCAGTTACTCTTCGGGGAGCAATCAGCCCCAGCATTTT
cdr3_aa: CASSYSSGSNQPQHF
clone_size: .
v_call: TRBV6-5
j_call: TRBJ1-5
d_call: .

cdr3_nt: TGTGCCAGCAGCTTGGACAGGCCTTCCACAGATACGCAGTATTTT
cdr3_aa: CASSLDRPSTDTQYF
clone_size: .
v_call: TRBV7-9
j_call: TRBJ2-3
d_call: TRBD1

cdr3_nt: TGTGCCACCAGCTTCGGACAGGGGGCCGCTCAGCCCCAGCATTTT
cdr3_aa: CATSFGQGAAQPQHF
clone_size: .
v_call: TRBV15
j_call: TRBJ1-5
d_call: TRBD1

cdr3_nt: TGTGCCAGCAGCTTAACCGGTTACGAGCAGTACTTC
cdr3_aa: CASSLTGYEQYF
clone_size: .
v_call: TRBV7-9
j_call: TRBJ2-7
d_call: .

cdr3_nt: TGTGCCAGTAGTTCGGGTGGTTCTGGGGCCAACGTCCTGACTTTC
cdr3_aa: CASSSGGSGANVLTF
clone_size: .
v_call: TRBV19
j_call: TRBJ2-6
d_call: .

cdr3_nt: TGTGCCTGCAGTGACCAAAGACAGGGGGCAAGGGGTCAGCCCCAGCATTTT
cdr3_aa: CACSDQRQGARGQPQHF
clone_size: .
v_call: TRBV6-1
j_call: TRBJ1-5
d_call: TRBD1

cdr3_nt: TGTGCCAGCAAACGGGCGGGGGAGAACAATGAGCAGTTCTTC
cdr3_aa: CASKRAGENNEQFF
clone_size: .
v_call: TRBV2
j_call: TRBJ2-1
d_call: TRBD2

cdr3_nt: TGCGCCAGCAGAATAACAGCGAACACTGAAGCTTTCTTT
cdr3_aa: CASRITANTEAFF
clone_size: .
v_call: TRBV5-1
j_call: TRBJ1-1
d_call: .

cdr3_nt: TGTGCCAGCAGCCCTCGTGAGGGTGCCTATGGCTACACCTTC
cdr3_aa: CASSPREGAYGYTF
clone_size: .
v_call: TRBV5-4
j_call: TRBJ1-2
d_call: .

cdr3_nt: TGTGCCAGCGGTACAGGGTTCTCTGGGGCCAACGTCCTGACTTTC
cdr3_aa: CASGTGFSGANVLTF
clone_size: .
v_call: TRBV6-1
j_call: TRBJ2-6
d_call: .

cdr3_nt: TGTGCCAGCATGTACGGAGGCTCCTACAATGAGCAGTTCTTC
cdr3_aa: CASMYGGSYNEQFF
clone_size: .
v_call: TRBV27
j_call: TRBJ2-1
d_call: .

cdr3_nt: TGTGCCACGGGGAAGGACGACAAAAACATTCAGTACTTC
cdr3_aa: CATGKDDKNIQYF
clone_size: once
v_call: TRBV10-3
j_call: TRBJ2-4
d_call: .

cdr3_nt: TGTGCCAGCAGGGTGACAGTAGTCACTGAAGCTTTCTTT
cdr3_aa: CASRVTVVTEAFF
clone_size: .
v_call: TRBV6-1
j_call: TRBJ1-1
d_call: .

cdr3_nt: TGTGCCAGCAGAGACCGGGACAGGGATGGCTACACCTTC
cdr3_aa: CASRDRDRDGYTF
clone_size: .
v_call: TRBV6-5
j_call: TRBJ1-2
d_call: TRBD1

cdr3_nt: TGTGCCAGCATTGTTGCCACAAATCAAGATACGCAGTATTTT
cdr3_aa: CASIVATNQDTQYF
clone_size: .
v_call: TRBV2
j_call: TRBJ2-3
d_call: .

cdr3_nt: TGCAGCGTTGCCTGGACAGGAAGAACTGGCTACACCTTC
cdr3_aa: CSVAWTGRTGYTF
clone_size: .
v_call: TRBV29-1
j_call: TRBJ1-2
d_call: TRBD1

cdr3_nt: TGTGCCAGCAGAAAGGGACAGGGGGCGCTTGGAAACACCATATATTTT
cdr3_aa: CASRKGQGALGNTIYF
clone_size: .
v_call: TRBV27
j_call: TRBJ1-3
d_call: TRBD1

cdr3_nt: TGTGCCAGCAGTGACCGTACAGGGGGCGATCAGCCCCAGCATTTT
cdr3_aa: CASSDRTGGDQPQHF
clone_size: .
v_call: TRBV2
j_call: TRBJ1-5
d_call: TRBD1

cdr3_nt: TGTGCCAGCAGTCGGCGGGGGACCTCCTACGAGCAGTACTTC
cdr3_aa: CASSRRGTSYEQYF
clone_size: .
v_call: TRBV27
j_call: TRBJ2-7
d_call: TRBD2

cdr3_nt: TGTGCCAGCAATCGCCGGACAGGGAACACTGAAGCTTTCTTT
cdr3_aa: CASNRRTGNTEAFF
clone_size: .
v_call: TRBV6-5
j_call: TRBJ1-1
d_call: TRBD1

cdr3_nt: TGTGCCAGAAAGGACCTCAGGGGTTCTAAATCCTACGAGCAGTACTTC
cdr3_aa: CARKDLRGSKSYEQYF
clone_size: .
v_call: TRBV2
j_call: TRBJ2-7
d_call: .

cdr3_nt: TGTGCCAGCAAGGGGAATGAGCAGTTCTTC
cdr3_aa: CASKGNEQFF
clone_size: .
v_call: TRBV6-5
j_call: TRBJ2-1
d_call: .

cdr3_nt: TGTGCCAGCAGTCAGGGACTAGTTAACACCGGGGAGCTGTTTTTT
cdr3_aa: CASSQGLVNTGELFF
clone_size: .
v_call: TRBV6-5
j_call: TRBJ2-2
d_call: TRBD2

cdr3_nt: TGCAGCGTTGACCGGGACAGGGGGGAGACCCAGTACTTC
cdr3_aa: CSVDRDRGETQYF
clone_size: .
v_call: TRBV29-1
j_call: TRBJ2-5
d_call: TRBD1

cdr3_nt: TGTGCCAGCAGTGAGGTTCGGGGTTGGACTGAAGCTTTCTTT
cdr3_aa: CASSEVRGWTEAFF
clone_size: .
v_call: TRBV6-1
j_call: TRBJ1-1
d_call: .

cdr3_nt: TGTGCCAGTAGGGGGGGACGGCACTTAGTCGATGAGCAGTTCTTC
cdr3_aa: CASRGGRHLVDEQFF
clone_size: once
v_call: TRBV19
j_call: TRBJ2-1
d_call: .

cdr3_nt: TGTGCCAGCAGGACGGACAGGGTAAGATACGAGCAGTACTTC
cdr3_aa: CASRTDRVRYEQYF
clone_size: .
v_call: TRBV28
j_call: TRBJ2-7
d_call: TRBD1

cdr3_nt: TGTGCCAGCAGCTGGGACAGCGATCAGCCCCAGCATTTT
cdr3_aa: CASSWDSDQPQHF
clone_size: .
v_call: TRBV7-2
j_call: TRBJ1-5
d_call: TRBD1

cdr3_nt: TGTGCCAGCAGCTCCGGGGGGCTAGAGACCCAGTACTTC
cdr3_aa: CASSSGGLETQYF
clone_size: .
v_call: TRBV5-4
j_call: TRBJ2-5
d_call: .

cdr3_nt: TGTGCCAGTAGTCCGGGACAGGGCCGCACAGATACGCAGTATTTT
cdr3_aa: CASSPGQGRTDTQYF
clone_size: .
v_call: TRBV19
j_call: TRBJ2-3
d_call: TRBD1

cdr3_nt: TGTGCCAGCAGCATAGGTTGGGGACAGACCCTCTATGGCTACACCTTC
cdr3_aa: CASSIGWGQTLYGYTF
clone_size: .
v_call: TRBV7-2
j_call: TRBJ1-2
d_call: TRBD1

cdr3_nt: TGTGCCAGCAGCCCGAGGGACAGCGGGAGATTCGGTCAAAAACTGTTTTTT
cdr3_aa: CASSPRDSGRFGQKLFF
clone_size: .
v_call: TRBV7-8
j_call: TRBJ1-4
d_call: TRBD1

cdr3_nt: TGTGCCACCAGCAGAAATCGGGACAGGACAGATACGCAGTATTTT
cdr3_aa: CATSRNRDRTDTQYF
clone_size: once
v_call: TRBV15
j_call: TRBJ2-3
d_call: TRBD1

cdr3_nt: TGCGCCAGCAGCGAAGGGGGGGCTGGAAACACCATATATTTT
cdr3_aa: CASSEGGAGNTIYF
clone_size: .
v_call: TRBV5-1
j_call: TRBJ1-3
d_call: .

cdr3_nt: TGCGCCAGCAGCCAAGAAAATCCAGGGGTGAACACTGAAGCTTTCTTT
cdr3_aa: CASSQENPGVNTEAFF
clone_size: .
v_call: TRBV4-1
j_call: TRBJ1-1
d_call: .

cdr3_nt: TGTGCCAGCCGGCAGGGACTGGATACGCAGTATTTT
cdr3_aa: CASRQGLDTQYF
clone_size: .
v_call: TRBV6-6
j_call: TRBJ2-3
d_call: .

cdr3_nt: TGTGCCAGCGGGATATCCGGGACAGGTTCACCCCTCCACTTT
cdr3_aa: CASGISGTGSPLHF
clone_size: .
v_call: TRBV27
j_call: TRBJ1-6
d_call: TRBD1

cdr3_nt: TGTGCCAGCAGCTTAGACCCAGGGCCCACAGATACGCAGTATTTT
cdr3_aa: CASSLDPGPTDTQYF
clone_size: few
v_call: TRBV5-4
j_call: TRBJ2-3
d_call: .

cdr3_nt: TGTGCCAGCAGCCAAGACGGGAACAATGAGCAGTTCTTC
cdr3_aa: CASSQDGNNEQFF
clone_size: .
v_call: TRBV4-2
j_call: TRBJ2-1
d_call: .

cdr3_nt: TGCGCCAGCAGCCAAGATGGTACGGGGATTAACAATGAGCAGTTCTTC
cdr3_aa: CASSQDGTGINNEQFF
clone_size: .
v_call: TRBV4-1
j_call: TRBJ2-1
d_call: .

cdr3_nt: TGTGCCAGCAGTGATGGAGGGTGGAGGGGTAATTCACCCCTCCACTTT
cdr3_aa: CASSDGGWRGNSPLHF
clone_size: .
v_call: TRBV6-1
j_call: TRBJ1-6
d_call: .

cdr3_nt: TGTGCCAGCAGACTCCTCGGACAGTACAATGAGCAGTTCTTC
cdr3_aa: CASRLLGQYNEQFF
clone_size: .
v_call: TRBV6-1
j_call: TRBJ2-1
d_call: .

cdr3_nt: TGCGCCAGCAGCTACCCGGACTCTAACACAGATACGCAGTATTTT
cdr3_aa: CASSYPDSNTDTQYF
clone_size: .
v_call: TRBV5-1
j_call: TRBJ2-3
d_call: .

cdr3_nt: TGTGCCATCAGTGAGCCGGGACTAGCGGGGGGCAATGAGCAGTTCTTC
cdr3_aa: CAISEPGLAGGNEQFF
clone_size: .
v_call: TRBV10-3
j_call: TRBJ2-1
d_call: TRBD2

cdr3_nt: TGTGCCAGCAGTCCAATGCTATTCAACGGACAGGTTTTGGCTGGAAACACCATATATTTT
cdr3_aa: CASSPMLFNGQVLAGNTIYF
clone_size: .
v_call: TRBV27
j_call: TRBJ1-3
d_call: TRBD1

cdr3_nt: TGTGCCAGCAGGGAGGGGGGGTATAGCAATCAGCCCCAGCATTTT
cdr3_aa: CASREGGYSNQPQHF
clone_size: .
v_call: TRBV6-1
j_call: TRBJ1-5
d_call: .

cdr3_nt: TGTGCCAGCAGTGGGAGTAGGGATACGCAGTATTTT
cdr3_aa: CASSGSRDTQYF
clone_size: .
v_call: TRBV2
j_call: TRBJ2-3
d_call: .

cdr3_nt: TGTGCCAGCTCGCCCAATTCACGCAGGGTAAATTCACCCCTCCACTTT
cdr3_aa: CASSPNSRRVNSPLHF
clone_size: .
v_call: TRBV18
j_call: TRBJ1-6
d_call: .

cdr3_nt: TGTGCCAGTACCCGAGACAGCTTCAATCAGCCCCAGCATTTT
cdr3_aa: CASTRDSFNQPQHF
clone_size: .
v_call: TRBV19
j_call: TRBJ1-5
d_call: .

cdr3_nt: TGTGCCAGCAGCTTAGCGAGGACTAGCGGCTACAATGAGCAGTTCTTC
cdr3_aa: CASSLARTSGYNEQFF
clone_size: .
v_call: TRBV7-8
j_call: TRBJ2-1
d_call: TRBD2

cdr3_nt: TGTGCCAGCAGCCATGACTCCTACTCCTACAATGAGCAGTTCTTC
cdr3_aa: CASSHDSYSYNEQFF
clone_size: few
v_call: TRBV27
j_call: TRBJ2-1
d_call: .

cdr3_nt: TGTGCCAGCAGCCCGGGGACTAGCGGGGGGTTCTCCTACAATGAGCAGTTCTTC
cdr3_aa: CASSPGTSGGFSYNEQFF
clone_size: once
v_call: TRBV11-1
j_call: TRBJ2-1
d_call: TRBD2

cdr3_nt: TGTGCGAGTTCGGCTGGGCCGAATCAGCCCCAGCATTTT
cdr3_aa: CASSAGPNQPQHF
clone_size: .
v_call: TRBV7-6
j_call: TRBJ1-5
d_call: .

cdr3_nt: TGTGCCAGCAGTGAAGGGCATGAAGCTTTCTTT
cdr3_aa: CASSEGHEAFF
clone_size: .
v_call: TRBV2
j_call: TRBJ1-1
d_call: .

cdr3_nt: TGCGCCAGCAGTAGGACAGGGACCAGCACCGGGGAGCTGTTTTTT
cdr3_aa: CASSRTGTSTGELFF
clone_size: .
v_call: TRBV5-1
j_call: TRBJ2-2
d_call: TRBD1

cdr3_nt: TGTGCCAGCAGTCAAGCCCTGACTAGCTCTCCCTACGAGCAGTACTTC
cdr3_aa: CASSQALTSSPYEQYF
clone_size: .
v_call: TRBV2
j_call: TRBJ2-7
d_call: TRBD2

cdr3_nt: TGTGCCAGCAGGAGACAGGGGGCGGGATCACCCCTCCACTTT
cdr3_aa: CASRRQGAGSPLHF
clone_size: .
v_call: TRBV7-2
j_call: TRBJ1-6
d_call: TRBD1

cdr3_nt: TGTGCCAGCAGCTCGAGGAGCGGGCACAATGAGCAGTTCTTC
cdr3_aa: CASSSRSGHNEQFF
clone_size: .
v_call: TRBV7-2
j_call: TRBJ2-1
d_call: .

cdr3_nt: TGTGCCAGCAGCTTAGGGGCAGGGTTGGATGGCTACACCTTC
cdr3_aa: CASSLGAGLDGYTF
clone_size: .
v_call: TRBV11-2
j_call: TRBJ1-2
d_call: .